This TCR beta chain was sequenced during a study of vaccination and CD4 T cells after COVID-19. Turning to the study itself: Convalescent donors totaled six males and four females, including two who were Hispanic. Whole-study results and caveats: Convalescent patients had a median around 90% of post-vaccine SARS-CoV-2-reactive clones that were detected only after vaccination, not before it. Researchers report that 304 of 307 vaccine-specific clones in convalescent patients proved spike mono-reactive.

Treatment specified: roughly nine-day PBMC culture with coronavirus spike peptide pools or control peptides (ViraFEST assay). V was pared by 6 bases and J by 5 bases, with 16 bases between. The germline V gene encodes CDR1 MNHEY and CDR2 SVGEGT. The CDR3 is 14 residues long. This clonotype occurred a few times. Its cognate antigen is unknown. With the Oncomine TCR Beta short-read assay, DNA from cultured CD4+ T cells was sequenced. TCRdb reanalysed the PCR reads using MiXCR and keeps one entry per CDR3 protein. The profile shows 15,000 to 20,000 distinct CDR3 sequences, roughly 41% of them singletons. The specimen comprised CD4+ T cells from blood, cultured in vitro, sampled after SARS-CoV-2 vaccination. The origin of this receptor is a human donor who had recovered from COVID-19. The rearrangement joins TRBV6-2 or TRBV6-3 to TRBJ1-2; D is unclear. For the CDR3, the DNA is TGTGCCAGCAGCGCCGGCGGGTCAACTTATGGCTACACCTTC. The encoded protein is CASSAGGSTYGYTF.